The sample holds many counts of the clone carrying this T cell receptor beta chain. What it binds is unknown. The data are from a study of T-cell reconstitution after alpha-beta-depleted transplantation in children. Study findings and constraints: Approximately two months post-transplant, alpha-beta T cells reportedly originated from several hundred expanded graft clones.

It was with unique molecular identifiers that the TCRbeta library was prepared. TCRdb processed the PCR reads anew with MiXCR; each CDR3 protein has one entry. The sample consists of under 850,000 distinct CDR3 sequences, roughly 13% of them appearing once. V lost 5 bases and J lost 2, with 12 bases in between. Germline loops: CDR1 DFQATT, CDR2 SNEGSKA (reference sequence). This CDR3 comprises 13 residues. Sequenced here: PBMCs, sampled before TCRalphabeta/CD19-depleted stem cell transplant. This TCR was sampled from a girl aged 2-10 years with congenital amegakaryocytic thrombocytopenia, due to receive a stem cell transplant. The chain recombines TRBV20-1 with TRBJ1-2, with D uncertain. The DNA for the CDR3 is TGCAGTGCTGCAATCGACGGAAACTATGGCTACACCTTC. This gives the protein CSAAIDGNYGYTF.